This T cell receptor beta chain was obtained from a study of cytomegalovirus exposure and HLA in healthy donors. Findings of the study overall: An Asian-associated ancestry cluster reportedly showed fewer N-insertions than the roughly 670-donor mean in a later analysis.

The germline gives CDR1 MNHEY, CDR2 SMNVEV (reference sequence). With 3 bases clipped from V and 10 bases from J, the junction kept 10 bases outside the gene matches. This CDR3 comprises 17 residues. A word on this clone: Its antigen remains unknown.

13 Jbeta primers and 60 Vbeta primers were used for the PCR. Profiled with immunoSEQ multiplex PCR; TCRdb holds only in-frame clones, not every one. The sample gives about 180,000 clones, 70% to 80% of which show up once; about 2.9% is in the top ten. The origin of this receptor is a male donor in good health and CMV-seronegative. The chain is built from TRBV27 and TRBJ2-1; 15 nucleotides agree with TRBD2. What was sequenced was PBMCs. The CDR3 coding sequence is TGTGCCAGCAGTTTTGGACTAGCGGGAGGGGGCAGGGGGGAGCAGTTCTTC. Its translation: CASSFGLAGGGRGEQFF.